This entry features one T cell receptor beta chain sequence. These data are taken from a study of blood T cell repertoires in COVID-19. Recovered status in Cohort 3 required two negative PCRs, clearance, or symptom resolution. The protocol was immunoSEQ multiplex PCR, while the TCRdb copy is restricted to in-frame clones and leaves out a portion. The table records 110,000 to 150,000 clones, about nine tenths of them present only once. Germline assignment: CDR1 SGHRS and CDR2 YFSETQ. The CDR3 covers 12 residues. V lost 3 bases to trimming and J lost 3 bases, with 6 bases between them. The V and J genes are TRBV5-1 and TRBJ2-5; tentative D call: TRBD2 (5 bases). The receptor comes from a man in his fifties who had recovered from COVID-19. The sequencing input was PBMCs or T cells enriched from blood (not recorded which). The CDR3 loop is CASSYGEETQYF. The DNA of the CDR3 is TGCGCCAGCAGCTACGGGGAAGAGACCCAGTACTTC.